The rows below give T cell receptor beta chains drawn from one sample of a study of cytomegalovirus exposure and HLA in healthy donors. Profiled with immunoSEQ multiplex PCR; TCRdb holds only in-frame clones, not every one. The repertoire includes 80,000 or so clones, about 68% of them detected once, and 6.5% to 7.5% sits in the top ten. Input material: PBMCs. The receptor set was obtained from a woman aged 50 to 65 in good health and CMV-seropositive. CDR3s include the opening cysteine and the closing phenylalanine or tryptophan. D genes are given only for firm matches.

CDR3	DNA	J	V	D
CASSFLFGELNTGELFF	TGTGCCAGCAGCTTTCTCTTCGGGGAACTGAACACCGGGGAGCTGTTTTTT	TRBJ2-2	TRBV11-1	-
CASSQGGQGDGYTF	TGTGCCAGCAGCCAAGGTGGTCAGGGTGATGGCTACACCTTC	TRBJ1-2	TRBV4-2	-
CASSLGSSYNSPLHF	TGTGCCAGCAGCTTAGGGAGCTCCTATAATTCACCCCTCCACTTT	TRBJ1-6	TRBV7-3	-
CASTVQGWETQYF	TGTGCCAGCACCGTTCAGGGTTGGGAGACCCAGTACTTC	TRBJ2-5	TRBV6-1	-
CASLGQTNEQFF	TGCGCCAGCTTGGGACAGACCAATGAGCAGTTCTTC	TRBJ2-1	TRBV5-1	TRBD1
CASSVGGLNSPLHF	TGTGCCAGCAGCGTAGGGGGTCTGAATTCACCCCTCCACTTT	TRBJ1-6	TRBV28	-
CASSLGSLSSYNEQFF	TGTGCCAGCAGCTTGGGGTCCCTCAGCTCCTACAATGAGCAGTTCTTC	TRBJ2-1	TRBV5-4	-
CASRSTGDPGSVLTF	TGTGCCAGCAGATCGACAGGGGACCCAGGCAGCGTCCTGACTTTC	TRBJ2-6	TRBV2	TRBD1
CSTQASGTEAFF	TGTTCCACCCAGGCTTCGGGGACTGAAGCTTTCTTT	TRBJ1-1	TRBV7-9	-
CASSSRRAGTQYF	TGTGCCAGCAGTTCCCGGCGGGCTGGTACGCAGTATTTT	TRBJ2-3	TRBV6-5	-
CASSTGGVNYGYTF	TGTGCCAGCAGCACTGGGGGGGTCAACTATGGCTACACCTTC	TRBJ1-2	TRBV9	-
CAIMGQGAYEQYF	TGTGCCATCATGGGACAGGGTGCCTACGAGCAGTACTTC	TRBJ2-7	TRBV10-3	TRBD1
CASRGGGRGTDTQYF	TGTGCCAGTAGAGGGGGGGGGCGAGGCACAGATACGCAGTATTTT	TRBJ2-3	TRBV13	-